This TCR beta chain was identified in a study of CD8+ T cells in alopecia areata. Following RNA extraction, reverse transcription yielded cDNA that acted as the sequencing template. TCRdb's table, derived via immunoSEQ multiplex PCR, lists solely in-frame clones and lacks some. The sample shows more than 95,000 clones, roughly two fifths of them seen only once. The germline gives CDR1 MNHNS, CDR2 SASEGT. The CDR3 covers 13 residues. Trimming pared 4 bases from V and 3 bases from J, leaving 6 bases between. The sequence came from a human donor with alopecia areata. Material: CD4+ T cells sorted from blood. The V call is TRBV6-1, the J call TRBJ2-2; D not certain. CDR3 nucleotides: TGTGCCAGCAGTGTCACGGACACCGGGGAGCTGTTTTTT. This encodes CASSVTDTGELFF.